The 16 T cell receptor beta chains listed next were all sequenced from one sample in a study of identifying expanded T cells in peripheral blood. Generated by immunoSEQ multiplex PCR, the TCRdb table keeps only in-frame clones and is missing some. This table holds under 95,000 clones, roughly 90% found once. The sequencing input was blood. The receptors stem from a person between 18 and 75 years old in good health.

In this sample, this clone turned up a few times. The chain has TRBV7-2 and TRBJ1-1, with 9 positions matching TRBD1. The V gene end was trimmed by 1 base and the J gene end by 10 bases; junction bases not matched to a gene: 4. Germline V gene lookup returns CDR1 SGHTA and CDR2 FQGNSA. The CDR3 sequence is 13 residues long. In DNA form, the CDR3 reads TGTGCCAGCAGCTTAGATCCGGACAGGGGAGCTTTCTTT. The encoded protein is CASSLDPDRGAFF. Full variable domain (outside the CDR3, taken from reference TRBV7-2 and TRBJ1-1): GAGVSQSPSNKVTEKGKDVELRCDPISGHTALYWYRQSLGQGLEFLIYFQGNSAPDKSGLPSDRFSAERTGGSVSTLTIQRTQQEDSAVYLCASSLDPDRGAFFGQGTRLTVV.

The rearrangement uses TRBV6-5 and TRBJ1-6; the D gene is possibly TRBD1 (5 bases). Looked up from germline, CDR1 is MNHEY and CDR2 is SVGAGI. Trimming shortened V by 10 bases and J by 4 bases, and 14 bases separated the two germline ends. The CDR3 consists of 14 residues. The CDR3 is CATNPGPYNSPLHF. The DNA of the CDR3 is TGTGCCACCAACCCGGGACCATATAATTCACCCCTCCACTTT.

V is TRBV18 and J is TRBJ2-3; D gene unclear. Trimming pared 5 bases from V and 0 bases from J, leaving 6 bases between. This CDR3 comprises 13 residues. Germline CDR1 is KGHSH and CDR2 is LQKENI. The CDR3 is CASSSSSTDTQYF. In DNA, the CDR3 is TGTGCCAGCTCATCCTCTAGCACAGATACGCAGTATTTT.

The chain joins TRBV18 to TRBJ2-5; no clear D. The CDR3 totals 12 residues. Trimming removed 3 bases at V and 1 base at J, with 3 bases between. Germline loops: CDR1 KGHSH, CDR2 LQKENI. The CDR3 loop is CASSPAQETQYF. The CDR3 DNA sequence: TGTGCCAGCTCACCTGCCCAAGAGACCCAGTACTTC.

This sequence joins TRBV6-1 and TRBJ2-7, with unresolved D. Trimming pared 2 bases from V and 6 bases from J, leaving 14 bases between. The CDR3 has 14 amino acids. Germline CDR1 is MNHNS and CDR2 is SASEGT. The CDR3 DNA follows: TGTGCCAGCAGTGAAACAATTATGACGGGCGAGCAGTACTTC. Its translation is CASSETIMTGEQYF.

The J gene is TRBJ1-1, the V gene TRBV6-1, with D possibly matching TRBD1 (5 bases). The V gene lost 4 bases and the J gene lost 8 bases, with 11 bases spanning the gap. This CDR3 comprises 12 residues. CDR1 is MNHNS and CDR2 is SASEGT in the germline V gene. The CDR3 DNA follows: TGTGCCAGCAGTGGCAGGGTATCCGAAGCTTTCTTT. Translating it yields CASSGRVSEAFF.

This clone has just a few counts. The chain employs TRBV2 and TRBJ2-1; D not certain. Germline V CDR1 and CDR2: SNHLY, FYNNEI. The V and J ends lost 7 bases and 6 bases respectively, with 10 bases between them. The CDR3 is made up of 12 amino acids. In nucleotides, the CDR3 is TGTGCCAGCAATCGAATGGGCAATGAGCAGTTCTTC. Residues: CASNRMGNEQFF. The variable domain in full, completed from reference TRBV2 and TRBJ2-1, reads EPEVTQTPSHQVTQMGQEVILRCVPISNHLYFYWYRQILGQKVEFLVSFYNNEISEKSEIFDDQFSVERPDGSNFTLKIRSTKLEDSAMYFCASNRMGNEQFFGPGTRLTVL.

CDR3: CASSIGRQSPSYEQYF. The CDR3 nucleotides read TGTGCCAGTAGTATAGGTCGACAGAGCCCCTCCTACGAGCAGTACTTC. The V and J genes are TRBV19 and TRBJ2-5; D perhaps matches TRBD1 (5 bases). The tail of the sequence fits TRBJ2-7 better, so the J call may be wrong. The CDR3 runs 16 residues. Per germline, CDR1 LNHDA and CDR2 SQIVND (reference sequence).

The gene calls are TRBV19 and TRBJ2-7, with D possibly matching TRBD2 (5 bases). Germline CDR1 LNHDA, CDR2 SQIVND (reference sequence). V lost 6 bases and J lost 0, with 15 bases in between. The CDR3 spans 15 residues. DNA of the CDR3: TGTGCCAGTAGCAAAGGGTCGGGGAGCTCCTACGAGCAGTACTTC. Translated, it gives CASSKGSGSSYEQYF.

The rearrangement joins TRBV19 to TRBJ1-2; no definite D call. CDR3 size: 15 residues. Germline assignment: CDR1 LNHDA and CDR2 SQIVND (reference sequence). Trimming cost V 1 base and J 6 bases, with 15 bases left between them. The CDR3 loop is CASSIARVPLHGYTF. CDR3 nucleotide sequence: TGTGCCAGTAGTATAGCGCGGGTCCCGTTGCATGGCTACACCTTC.

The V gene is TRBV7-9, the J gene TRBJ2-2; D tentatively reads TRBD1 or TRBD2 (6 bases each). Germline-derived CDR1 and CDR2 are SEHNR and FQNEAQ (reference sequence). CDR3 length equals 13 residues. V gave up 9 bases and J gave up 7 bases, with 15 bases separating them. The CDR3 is CARGGGAGGELFF. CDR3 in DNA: TGTGCCAGAGGAGGGGGAGCTGGCGGGGAGCTGTTTTTT.

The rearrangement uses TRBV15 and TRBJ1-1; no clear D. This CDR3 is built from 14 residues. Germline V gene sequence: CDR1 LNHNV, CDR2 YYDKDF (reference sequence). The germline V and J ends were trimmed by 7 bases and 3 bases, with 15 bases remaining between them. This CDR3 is CATILPWEDTEAFF. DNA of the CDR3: TGTGCCACCATCCTCCCTTGGGAGGACACTGAAGCTTTCTTT.

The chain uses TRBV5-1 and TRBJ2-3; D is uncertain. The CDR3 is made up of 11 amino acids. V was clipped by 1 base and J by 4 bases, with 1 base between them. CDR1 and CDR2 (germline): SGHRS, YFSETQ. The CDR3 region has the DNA TGCGCCAGCAGCTTGTCAGATACGCAGTATTTT. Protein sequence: CASSLSDTQYF. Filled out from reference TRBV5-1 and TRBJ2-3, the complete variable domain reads KAGVTQTPRYLIKTRGQQVTLSCSPISGHRSVSWYQQTPGQGLQFLFEYFSETQRNKGNFPGRFSGRQFSNSRSEMNVSTLELGDSALYLCASSLSDTQYFGPGTRLTVL.

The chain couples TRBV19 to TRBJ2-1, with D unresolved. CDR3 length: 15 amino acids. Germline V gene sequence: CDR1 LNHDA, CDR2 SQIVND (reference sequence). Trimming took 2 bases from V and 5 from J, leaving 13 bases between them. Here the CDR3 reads CASSIFGPLDNEQFF. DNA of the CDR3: TGTGCCAGTAGTATATTCGGACCCCTAGACAATGAGCAGTTCTTC.

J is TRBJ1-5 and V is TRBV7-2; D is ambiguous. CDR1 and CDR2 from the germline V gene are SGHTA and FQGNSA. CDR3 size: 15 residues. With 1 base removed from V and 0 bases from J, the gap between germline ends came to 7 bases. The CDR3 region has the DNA TGTGCCAGCAGCTTAGTAGTTAATAGCAATCAGCCCCAGCATTTT. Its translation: CASSLVVNSNQPQHF.

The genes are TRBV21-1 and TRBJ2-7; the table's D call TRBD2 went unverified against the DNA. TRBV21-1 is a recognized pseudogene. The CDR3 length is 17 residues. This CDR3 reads CASSQDGVAGAGYEQYF. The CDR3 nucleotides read TGTGCCAGCAGCCAAGACGGGGTAGCGGGAGCAGGGTACGAGCAGTACTTC.